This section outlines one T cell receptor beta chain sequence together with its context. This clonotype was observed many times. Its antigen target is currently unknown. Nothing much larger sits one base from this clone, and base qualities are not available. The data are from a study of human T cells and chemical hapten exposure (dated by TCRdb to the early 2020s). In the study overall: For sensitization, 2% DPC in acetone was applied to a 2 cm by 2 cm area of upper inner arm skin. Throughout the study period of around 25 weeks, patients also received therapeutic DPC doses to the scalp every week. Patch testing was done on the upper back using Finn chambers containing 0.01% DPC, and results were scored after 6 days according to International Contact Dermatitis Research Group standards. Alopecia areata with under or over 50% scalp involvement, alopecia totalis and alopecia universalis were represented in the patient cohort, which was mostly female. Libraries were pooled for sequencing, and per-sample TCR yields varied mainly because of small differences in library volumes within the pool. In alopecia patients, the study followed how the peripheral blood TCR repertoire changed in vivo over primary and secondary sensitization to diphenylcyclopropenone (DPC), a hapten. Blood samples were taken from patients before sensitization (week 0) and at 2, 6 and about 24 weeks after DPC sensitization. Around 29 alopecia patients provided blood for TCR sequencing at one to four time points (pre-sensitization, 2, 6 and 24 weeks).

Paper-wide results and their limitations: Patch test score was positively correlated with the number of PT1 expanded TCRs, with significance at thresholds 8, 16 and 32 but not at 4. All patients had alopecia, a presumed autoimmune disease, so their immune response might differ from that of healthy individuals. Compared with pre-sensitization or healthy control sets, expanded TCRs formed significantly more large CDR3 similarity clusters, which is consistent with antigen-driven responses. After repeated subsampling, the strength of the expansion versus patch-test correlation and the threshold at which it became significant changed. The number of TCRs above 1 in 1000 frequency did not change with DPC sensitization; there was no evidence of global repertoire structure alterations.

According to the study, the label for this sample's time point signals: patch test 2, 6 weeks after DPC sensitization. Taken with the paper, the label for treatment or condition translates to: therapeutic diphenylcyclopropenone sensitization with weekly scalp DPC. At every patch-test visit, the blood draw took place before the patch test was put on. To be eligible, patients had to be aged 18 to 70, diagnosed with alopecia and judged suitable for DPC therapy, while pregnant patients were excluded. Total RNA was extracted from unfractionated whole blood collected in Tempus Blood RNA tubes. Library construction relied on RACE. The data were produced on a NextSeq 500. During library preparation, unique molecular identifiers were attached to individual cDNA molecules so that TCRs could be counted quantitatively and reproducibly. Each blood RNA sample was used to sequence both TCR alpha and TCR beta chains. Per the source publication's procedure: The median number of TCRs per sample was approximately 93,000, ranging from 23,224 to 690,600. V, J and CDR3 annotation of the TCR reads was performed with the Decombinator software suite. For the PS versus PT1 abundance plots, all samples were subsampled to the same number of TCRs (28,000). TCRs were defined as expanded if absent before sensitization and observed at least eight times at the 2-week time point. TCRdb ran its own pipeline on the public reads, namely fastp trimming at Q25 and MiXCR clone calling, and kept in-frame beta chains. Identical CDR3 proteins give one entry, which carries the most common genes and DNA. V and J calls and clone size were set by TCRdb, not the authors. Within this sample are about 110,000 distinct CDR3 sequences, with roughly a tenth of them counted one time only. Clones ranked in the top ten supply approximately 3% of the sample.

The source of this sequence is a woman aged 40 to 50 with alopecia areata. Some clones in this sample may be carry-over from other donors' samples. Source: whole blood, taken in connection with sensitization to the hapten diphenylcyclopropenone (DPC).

The nucleotide sequence reads TGTGCCAGCGTAGCCGAACGGGACAGGGCTCACGAGCAGTACTTC. This sequence encodes CASVAERDRAHEQYF. Recombination connected TRBV7-6 to TRBJ2-7; 9 central nucleotides agree with TRBD1. After removal of 8 bases from V and 5 bases from J, the junction retains 13 bases not matched to a gene. Per the germline V gene, SGHVS is the CDR1 and FNYEAQ is the CDR2. From cysteine to phenylalanine, the CDR3 is 15 amino acids long. The CDR3 DNA has 45 bases and is translated from base 1. The entire variable domain, with the stretches around the CDR3 drawn from the reference TRBV7-6 and TRBJ2-7 proteins, is GAGVSQSPRYKVTKRGQDVALRCDPISGHVSLYWYRQALGQGPEFLTYFNYEAQQDKSGLPNDRFSAERPEGSISTLTIQRTEQRDSAMYRCASVAERDRAHEQYFGPGTRLTVT.